This T cell receptor beta chain originates from a study of T cell changes during pregnancy in multiple sclerosis. The assay was immunoSEQ multiplex PCR, and TCRdb's table has in-frame clones only and misses some. The repertoire holds around 36,000 clones, approximately 92% seen once, with roughly 1.2% in the top ten. The germline V gene encodes CDR1 SNHLY and CDR2 FYNNEI. The CDR3 totals 13 residues. Trimming stripped 5 bases from V and 2 bases from J, with 9 bases between. The sample consisted of peripheral blood, taken before pregnancy. This clonotype was obtained from a female donor with multiple sclerosis, enrolled in a pregnancy study. The chain carries TRBV2 and TRBJ1-1; TRBD1 might be the D (5 bases). The CDR3 coding sequence is TGTGCCAGCAGTTTAGACAGCAACACTGAAGCTTTCTTT. Encoded protein: CASSLDSNTEAFF.